The entry below describes one TCR beta chain. V shed 6 bases and J shed 0 bases, with 10 bases lying between them. CDR3 size: 14 residues. CDR1 MNHEY and CDR2 SVGEGT come from the germline V gene. The data were obtained in a study of blood T cell repertoires in COVID-19. Repertoires were generated with immunoSEQ multiplex PCR, while TCRdb's copy carries only in-frame clones and drops some. The table lists about 150,000 clones, more than 75% of them singletons. Sequencing used peripheral blood. This receptor was identified in a man in his forties or fifties who had recovered from COVID-19. The chain employs TRBV6-2 or TRBV6-3 and TRBJ2-3; a possible D gene is TRBD2 (6 bases). This CDR3 reads CASSPAGSTDTQYF. CDR3 nucleotide sequence: TGTGCCAGCAGCCCGGCGGGGAGCACAGATACGCAGTATTTT.